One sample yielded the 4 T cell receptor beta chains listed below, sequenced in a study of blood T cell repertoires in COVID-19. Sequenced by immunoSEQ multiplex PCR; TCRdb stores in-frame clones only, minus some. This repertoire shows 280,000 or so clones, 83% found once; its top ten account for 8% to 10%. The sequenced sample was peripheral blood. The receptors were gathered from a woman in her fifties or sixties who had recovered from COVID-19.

CDR3 amino acids: CASSRYETATNSPLHF. The CDR3 DNA reads TGTGCCAGCTCACGTTACGAGACAGCGACCAATTCACCCCTCCACTTT. This rearrangement joins TRBV18 to TRBJ1-6; weak D call: TRBD1 (5 bases). This CDR3 is built from 16 residues. CDR1 and CDR2 (germline): KGHSH, LQKENI. The V and J ends lost 4 bases and 7 bases respectively, with 17 bases between them.

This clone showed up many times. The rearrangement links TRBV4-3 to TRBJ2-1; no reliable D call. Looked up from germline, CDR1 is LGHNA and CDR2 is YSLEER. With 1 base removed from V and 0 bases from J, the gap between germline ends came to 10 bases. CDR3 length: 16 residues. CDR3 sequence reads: CASSQVAEISYNEQFF. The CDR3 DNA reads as TGCGCCAGCAGCCAAGTTGCGGAGATCTCCTACAATGAGCAGTTCTTC.

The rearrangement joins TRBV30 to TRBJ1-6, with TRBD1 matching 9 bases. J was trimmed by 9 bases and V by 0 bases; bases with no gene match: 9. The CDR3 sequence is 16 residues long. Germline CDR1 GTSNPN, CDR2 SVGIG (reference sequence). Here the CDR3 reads CAWSVMGTGNGSPLHF. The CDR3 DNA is TGTGCCTGGAGTGTAATGGGGACAGGGAACGGTTCACCCCTCCACTTT.

CDR3 coding DNA: TGTGCCAGCAGCCCCAGGGGGCGCGGCAATCAGCCCCAGCATTTT. It is translated as CASSPRGRGNQPQHF. The rearrangement links TRBV5-8 to TRBJ1-5, with 8 bases aligning to TRBD1. The CDR3 has 15 amino acids. CDR1 and CDR2 (germline): SGHTS, YDEGEE. The V and J ends lost 4 bases and 2 bases, in that order; junction bases with no gene match: 5. The entire variable domain, with the rest obtained from reference TRBV5-8 and TRBJ1-5, is as follows: EAGVTQSPTHLIKTRGQQATLRCSPISGHTSVYWYQQALGLGLQFLLWYDEGEERNRGNFPPRFSGRQFPNYSSELNVNALELEDSALYLCASSPRGRGNQPQHFGDGTRLSIL.